The clone carrying this TCR beta chain was counted a few times. Method: immunoSEQ multiplex PCR; TCRdb's copy keeps in-frame clones and lacks some. Found here are approximately 300,000 clones, around four fifths of them singletons; the top ten hold 1.2%. CDR1 is LGHNA, CDR2 YNFKEQ, per germline. Trimming took 0 bases from V and 3 from J, leaving 11 bases between them. The CDR3 contains 15 residues. This entry comes from a study of blood T cell repertoires in COVID-19. The origin of this receptor is a woman aged 45-60 years with acute or convalescent COVID-19. The sample comprised peripheral blood. This rearrangement joins TRBV4-2 to TRBJ1-2, with D hard to call. CDR3 coding DNA: TGTGCCAGCAGCCAAGATCTTAGTGAGTACTATGGCTACACCTTC. Protein product: CASSQDLSEYYGYTF.